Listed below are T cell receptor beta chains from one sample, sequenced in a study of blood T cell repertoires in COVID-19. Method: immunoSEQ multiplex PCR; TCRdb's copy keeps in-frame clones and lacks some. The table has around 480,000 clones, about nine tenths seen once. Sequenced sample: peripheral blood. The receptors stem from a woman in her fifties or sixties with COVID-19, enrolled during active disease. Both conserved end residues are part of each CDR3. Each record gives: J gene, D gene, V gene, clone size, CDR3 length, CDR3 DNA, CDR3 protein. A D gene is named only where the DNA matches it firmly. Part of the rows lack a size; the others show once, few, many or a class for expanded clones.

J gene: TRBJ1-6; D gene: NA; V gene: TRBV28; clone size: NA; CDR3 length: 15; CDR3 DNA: TGTGCCAGCAGTTCTGGCGCAGCGGGTCGTTCACCCCTCCACTTT; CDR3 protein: CASSSGAAGRSPLHF
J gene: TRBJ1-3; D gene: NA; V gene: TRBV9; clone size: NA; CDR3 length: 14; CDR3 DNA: TGTGCCAGCAGCCGAACAGGGATAGGAAACACCATATATTTT; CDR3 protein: CASSRTGIGNTIYF
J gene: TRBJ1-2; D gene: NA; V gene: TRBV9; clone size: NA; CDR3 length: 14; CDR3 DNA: TGTGCCAGCAGCGCCACTGACCAGGGGCGAGGCTACACCTTC; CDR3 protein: CASSATDQGRGYTF
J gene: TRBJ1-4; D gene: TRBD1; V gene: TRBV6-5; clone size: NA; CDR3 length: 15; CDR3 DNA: TGTGCCAGCAGTTACGGACAGGGGGCAGGTGAAAAACTGTTTTTT; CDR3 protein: CASSYGQGAGEKLFF
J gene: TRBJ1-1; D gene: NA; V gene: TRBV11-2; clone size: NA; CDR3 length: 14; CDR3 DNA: TGTGCCAGCAGCTTACTGGCAGGGACTTCTGAAGCTTTCTTT; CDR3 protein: CASSLLAGTSEAFF
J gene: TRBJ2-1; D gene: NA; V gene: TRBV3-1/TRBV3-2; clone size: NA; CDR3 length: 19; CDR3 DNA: TGTGCCAGCAGCCAATTAGTCGTCGGGGGAGGCCAGTCATACAATGAGCAGTTCTTC; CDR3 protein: CASSQLVVGGGQSYNEQFF
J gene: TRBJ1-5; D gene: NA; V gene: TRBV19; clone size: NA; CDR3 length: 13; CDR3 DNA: TGTGCCAGTAGTATTACGGGCAATCAGCCCCAGCATTTT; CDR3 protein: CASSITGNQPQHF
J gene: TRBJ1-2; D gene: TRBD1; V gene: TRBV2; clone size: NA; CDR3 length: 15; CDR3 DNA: TGTGCCAGCAGTTTTTTTGACAGGGGCATTTATGGCTACACCTTC; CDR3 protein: CASSFFDRGIYGYTF
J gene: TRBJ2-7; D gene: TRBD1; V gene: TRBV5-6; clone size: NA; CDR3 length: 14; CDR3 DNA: TGTGCCAGCAGCTTGGGACAGGGTCGGCGGGAGCAGTACTTC; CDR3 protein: CASSLGQGRREQYF
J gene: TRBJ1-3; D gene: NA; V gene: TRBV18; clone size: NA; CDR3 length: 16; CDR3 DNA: TGTGCCAGCTCACCCCCCCGAGGCGGGCCTGGAAACACCATATATTTT; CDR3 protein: CASSPPRGGPGNTIYF
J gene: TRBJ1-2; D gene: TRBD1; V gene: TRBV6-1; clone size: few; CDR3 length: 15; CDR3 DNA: TGTGCCAGCAGTGAAGCGATGGGACAGCACTATGGCTACACCTTC; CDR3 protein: CASSEAMGQHYGYTF
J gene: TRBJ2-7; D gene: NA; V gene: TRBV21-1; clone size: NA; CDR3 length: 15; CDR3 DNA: TGTGCCAGCAGTTACCGGGACAGGGAAACCTACGAGCAGTACTTC; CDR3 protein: CASSYRDRETYEQYF
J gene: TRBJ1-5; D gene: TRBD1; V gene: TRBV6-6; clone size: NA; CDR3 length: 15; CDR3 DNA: TGTGCCAGCAGAATCGGGACAGGGAATGTACAGCCCCAGCATTTT; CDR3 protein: CASRIGTGNVQPQHF
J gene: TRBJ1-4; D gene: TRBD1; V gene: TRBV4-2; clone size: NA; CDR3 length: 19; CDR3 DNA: TGTGCCAGCAGCCAAGATGGGGGGACAGGGGCCGCAACTAATGAAAAACTGTTTTTT; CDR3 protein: CASSQDGGTGAATNEKLFF
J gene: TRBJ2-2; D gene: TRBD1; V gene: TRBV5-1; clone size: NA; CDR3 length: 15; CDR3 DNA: TGCGCCAGCAGCTTTTCAGGGGGCAGTCCCGGGGAGCTGTTTTTT; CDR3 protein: CASSFSGGSPGELFF
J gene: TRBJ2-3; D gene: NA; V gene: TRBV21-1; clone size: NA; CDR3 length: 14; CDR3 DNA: TGTGCCAGCGGTAGGCACAGCTTCACAGATACGCAGTATTTT; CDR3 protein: CASGRHSFTDTQYF
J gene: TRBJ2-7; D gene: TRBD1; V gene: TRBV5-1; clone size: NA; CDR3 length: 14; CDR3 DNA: TGCGCCAGCAGCGAACGGGACAGGGGGACCGAGCAGTACTTC; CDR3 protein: CASSERDRGTEQYF
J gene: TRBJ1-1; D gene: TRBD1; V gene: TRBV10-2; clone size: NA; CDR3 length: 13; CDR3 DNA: TGCGCCAGCAGTGAATGGACAGGGGCTGAAGCTTTCTTT; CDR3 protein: CASSEWTGAEAFF
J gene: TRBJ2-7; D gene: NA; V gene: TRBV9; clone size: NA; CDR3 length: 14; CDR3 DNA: TGTGCCAGCAGTCAACAACAGGGAGTCGACGAGCAGTACTTC; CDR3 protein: CASSQQQGVDEQYF
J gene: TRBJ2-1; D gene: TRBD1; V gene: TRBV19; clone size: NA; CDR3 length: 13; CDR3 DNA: TGTGCCAGTAGCGTGGACAGGGACAATGAGCAGTTCTTC; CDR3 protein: CASSVDRDNEQFF
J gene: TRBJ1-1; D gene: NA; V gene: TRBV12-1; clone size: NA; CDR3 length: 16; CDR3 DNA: TGTGCCAGCAGCTTTGGTCGGAGGGAAGGCGGCACTGAAGCTTTCTTT; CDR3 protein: CASSFGRREGGTEAFF
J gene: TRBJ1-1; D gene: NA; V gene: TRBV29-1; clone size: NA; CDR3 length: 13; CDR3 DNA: TGCAGCGTCCTGGGACACTCGAACACTGAAGCTTTCTTT; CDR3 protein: CSVLGHSNTEAFF